The 8 T cell receptor beta chains listed next were all sequenced from one sample in a study of cytomegalovirus exposure and HLA in healthy donors. PCR used 60 Vbeta primers and 13 Jbeta primers. Measured with immunoSEQ multiplex PCR; TCRdb has only the in-frame clones, and not every one. The top ten hold approximately 2% of the sample, which has roughly 89,000 clones, over 75% seen once. Sequencing was carried out using PBMCs. Source of these receptors: a man between 18 and 29 years old in good health and CMV-seronegative.

This clone was counted between two and nine times. This chain uses TRBV10-3 with TRBJ1-2; no clear D. The CDR3 is made up of 16 amino acids. From germline, CDR1 is ENHRY and CDR2 SYGVKD. V shed 0 bases and J shed 4 bases, with 15 bases lying between them. For the CDR3, the DNA is TGTGCCATCAGTGAGTCTACACGAACCGGGGTCTATGGCTACACCTTC. Amino acid sequence: CAISESTRTGVYGYTF.

The chain uses TRBV5-1 and TRBJ1-5, with 7 bases fitting TRBD1. The CDR3 sequence is 15 residues long. With 4 bases clipped from V and 1 base from J, the junction kept 5 bases outside the gene matches. Germline CDR1 reads SGHRS; CDR2 reads YFSETQ. The CDR3 sequence is CASSEQGLSNQPQHF. DNA of the CDR3: TGCGCCAGCAGCGAACAGGGGCTAAGCAATCAGCCCCAGCATTTT.

The count of this clone is one. The rearrangement uses TRBV5-6 and TRBJ1-1, with 7 nucleotides matching TRBD1. CDR1 and CDR2 (germline): SGHDT, YYEEEE. The CDR3 loop spans 14 amino acids. J gave up 4 bases and V 3 bases, and 6 bases lay outside the gene matches. The CDR3 DNA reads as TGTGCCAGCAGCTGGGGACAGCCATCCACTGAAGCTTTCTTT. Translating it yields CASSWGQPSTEAFF.

This clone has just a few counts. J is TRBJ1-3 and V is TRBV9; D gene ambiguous. Trimming removed 0 bases from V and 3 bases from J, with 16 bases in between. CDR1 is SGDLS and CDR2 is YYNGEE in the germline V gene. The CDR3 runs 17 residues. CDR3 sequence (DNA): TGTGCCAGCAGCGTAGGCCCTGGAGGGAGGGATGGAAACACCATATATTTT. Amino acids: CASSVGPGGRDGNTIYF.

Note on this clone: The sample carries other DNA sequences with the same CDR3. The V gene is TRBV9, the J gene TRBJ2-1; 10 bases fit TRBD2. Germline lookup yields CDR1 SGDLS and CDR2 YYNGEE. V was clipped by 1 base and J by 3 bases; unmatched bases: 1. The CDR3 covers 15 residues. CDR3 in amino acids: CASSVSSGGYNEQFF. CDR3 sequence (DNA): TGTGCCAGCAGCGTATCTAGCGGGGGCTACAATGAGCAGTTCTTC.

The chain uses TRBV6-1 and TRBJ2-7; 8 bases map to TRBD1. J lost 7 bases, V lost 5 bases, and 7 bases had no gene match. Germline V CDR1 and CDR2: MNHNS, SASEGT. The CDR3 totals 13 residues. The CDR3 DNA is TGTGCCAGCAGTCGACAGGGGCCCCGGGAGCAGTACTTC. As protein: CASSRQGPREQYF.

The chain combines TRBV27 with TRBJ2-7; 9 bases fit TRBD1. Germline V gene lookup returns CDR1 MNHEY and CDR2 SMNVEV (reference sequence). The J segment lost 3 bases and the V segment lost 5 bases, leaving 8 bases of the junction unmatched. This CDR3 has 15 residues. Here the CDR3 reads CASSPTQGQGYEQYF. The CDR3 coding sequence is TGTGCCAGCAGTCCCACCCAGGGACAGGGCTACGAGCAGTACTTC.

The chain combines TRBV6-4 with TRBJ2-1; D perhaps matches TRBD2 (5 bases). In germline, CDR1 is MRHNA, CDR2 SNTAGT. There are 16 residues in the CDR3. V lost 0 bases to trimming and J lost 0 bases, with 9 bases between them. This CDR3 reads CASSDSGGRSYNEQFF. In DNA form, the CDR3 reads TGTGCCAGCAGTGACTCGGGCGGGCGCTCCTACAATGAGCAGTTCTTC.